The 25 T cell receptor beta chains in this list originate from one sample, sequenced in a study of T cells in Graves' hyperthyroidism and ophthalmopathy. Amplified regions were TCR beta CDR3 sequences from RNA transcripts. TCR CDR3 underwent first-round RT-PCR with the HTBI primer set. One entry per CDR3 protein results from TCRdb running MiXCR on the multiplex PCR reads. This sample has about 480,000 distinct CDR3 sequences, with roughly 22% found just once. The sequencing input was blood. Source of these receptors: a woman aged 70-85 years with Graves' ophthalmopathy.

This clonotype was counted between two and nine times. This chain joins TRBV10-3 and TRBJ2-2; D possibly corresponds to TRBD1 (6 bases). V was trimmed by 6 bases and J by 0 bases, leaving 11 bases between them. The germline V gene encodes CDR1 ENHRY and CDR2 SYGVKD. This CDR3 has 15 amino acids. This CDR3 reads CAISLGGANTGELFF. The DNA for the CDR3 is TGTGCCATCAGCTTAGGGGGAGCGAACACCGGGGAGCTGTTTTTT.

CDR3 in amino acids: CASSLETSGKREQFF. CDR3 nucleotide sequence: TGCGCCAGCAGCTTGGAAACTAGCGGGAAGAGAGAGCAGTTCTTC. The V call is TRBV5-1, the J call TRBJ2-1; 10 bases map to TRBD2. The trim removed 0 bases at V and 10 bases at J, leaving 7 bases unmatched. Germline CDR1 reads SGHRS; CDR2 reads YFSETQ. The CDR3 has 15 residues.

This clonotype was recorded at least ten times. The chain is built from TRBV28 and TRBJ1-1, with TRBD1 matching over 10 bases. The J segment lost 3 bases and the V segment lost 8 bases, leaving 12 bases of the junction unmatched. Germline loops: CDR1 MDHEN, CDR2 SYDVKM. CDR3 length: 16 residues. The CDR3 region has the DNA TGTGCCAGCCCCACAACTACCGGGACAGGGGACACTGAAGCTTTCTTT. Its protein is CASPTTTGTGDTEAFF.

This clonotype was detected only a few times. Here the CDR3 reads CASSPPTGDTQYF. The CDR3 nucleotides are TGTGCCAGCTCACCACCTACTGGGGATACGCAGTATTTT. The gene calls are TRBV18 and TRBJ2-3, with D uncertain. The CDR3 is 13 residues long. Germline CDR1 is KGHSH and CDR2 is LQKENI. Trimming pared 0 bases from V and 6 bases from J, leaving 7 bases between. The full variable domain, completed using reference TRBV18 and TRBJ2-3, is NAGVMQNPRHLVRRRGQEARLRCSPMKGHSHVYWYRQLPEEGLKFMVYLQKENIIDESGMPKERFSAEFPKEGPSILRIQQVVRGDSAAYFCASSPPTGDTQYFGPGTRLTVL.

A few counts support this clonotype. The chain uses TRBV7-9 and TRBJ2-7; D gene uncertain. The CDR3 is made up of 13 amino acids. The germline V gene encodes CDR1 SEHNR and CDR2 FQNEAQ (reference sequence). Trimming took off 2 bases at V and 6 bases at J, with 11 bases between the two ends. For the CDR3, the DNA is TGTGCCAGCAGCTTAACGGCAGCACTCGAGCAGTACTTC. Its protein is CASSLTAALEQYF.

This clonotype was counted at least ten times. The chain links TRBV6-1 to TRBJ1-6, with no clear D. The ends were cut back, 1 base at V and 10 bases at J, with 11 bases in the middle. Germline V gives CDR1 MNHNS, CDR2 SASEGT. CDR3 length equals 14 residues. The CDR3 DNA reads TGTGCCAGCAGTGAAGGGACCTCGGGGTCACCCCTCCACTTT. Translating gives CASSEGTSGSPLHF.

As for this clonotype: Since a much larger clone is just one base distant, this may be a read error. This chain joins TRBV12-5 and TRBJ2-4, with D perhaps TRBD1 (6 bases). Trimming cost V 7 bases and J 3 bases, with 16 bases left between them. The CDR3 covers 15 residues. Germline assignment: CDR1 LGHNT and CDR2 FRNRAP. The CDR3 is CASARLRGNKNIQYF. CDR3 sequence (DNA): TGTGCTAGTGCCCGTTTAAGGGGGAACAAAAACATTCAGTACTTC. The complete variable domain, with remaining parts taken from reference TRBV12-5 and TRBJ2-4, reads DARVTQTPRHKVTEMGQEVTMRCQPILGHNTVFWYRQTMMQGLELLAYFRNRAPLDDSGMPKDRFSAEMPDATLATLKIQPSEPRDSAVYFCASARLRGNKNIQYFGAGTRLSVL.

The chain combines TRBV28 with TRBJ2-7; D possibly corresponds to TRBD1 (6 bases). The germline V gene encodes CDR1 MDHEN and CDR2 SYDVKM. This CDR3 spans 16 amino acids. Trimming took off 8 bases at V and 3 bases at J, with 23 bases between the two ends. In DNA, the CDR3 is TGTGCCAGCTTCCGGATGTTAGGGGGACCGGGCTACGAGCAGTACTTC. It specifies CASFRMLGGPGYEQYF.

At least ten counts were recorded for this clonotype. The CDR3 nucleotides are TGTGCCAGCAGTTTATGGGGCAGCAGCGGGAGCGTCGGGGCCAACGTCCTGACTTTC. Its translation is CASSLWGSSGSVGANVLTF. The gene calls are TRBV28 and TRBJ2-6, with TRBD2 matching 8 bases. This CDR3 is built from 19 residues. The junction had 11 bases not matched to a gene; V was cut back by 0 bases and J by 4 bases. Per the germline V gene, CDR1 is MDHEN and CDR2 is SYDVKM.

This rearrangement joins TRBV27 to TRBJ1-6, with D maybe TRBD1 (5 bases). The CDR3 extends over 12 amino acids. V lost 3 bases, J lost 14 bases, and 11 bases lay in between. Germline V CDR1 and CDR2: MNHEY, SMNVEV (reference sequence). This CDR3 reads CASSFHGGSLHF. The CDR3 DNA reads as TGTGCCAGCAGTTTTCATGGGGGGTCCCTCCACTTT.

Only a few counts were recorded for this clonotype. V usage is TRBV14 and J usage is TRBJ2-7; 12 bases are shared with TRBD2. The V gene's germline CDR1 is SGHDN and CDR2 FVKESK. The junction had 4 bases not matched to a gene; V was cut back by 2 bases and J by 5 bases. The CDR3 loop spans 15 amino acids. The CDR3 bases are TGTGCCAGCAGCCAACCTAGCGGGAGGGCCCACGAGCAGTACTTC. Translated: CASSQPSGRAHEQYF.

The chain employs TRBV20-1 and TRBJ2-2; D possibly corresponds to TRBD2 (5 bases). Germline V gives CDR1 DFQATT, CDR2 SNEGSKA (reference sequence). The CDR3 spans 11 residues. V lost 5 bases, J lost 7 bases, and 8 bases lay in between. The CDR3 nucleotides read TGCAGTGCTCAGGAGGTCGGGGAGCTGTTTTTT. Its protein product is CSAQEVGELFF.

V gene TRBV4-3 combines with J gene TRBJ2-1; TRBD2 agrees at 10 bases. Germline V gene lookup returns CDR1 LGHNA and CDR2 YSLEER. The CDR3 runs to 16 residues. V was pared by 3 bases and J by 5 bases, with 7 bases of the junction left unmatched. CDR3 sequence reads: CASSQALAGLHNEQFF. The DNA of the CDR3 is TGCGCCAGCAGCCAGGCACTAGCGGGACTCCACAATGAGCAGTTCTTC.

This clonotype has at least ten counts. This rearrangement joins TRBV7-2 to TRBJ2-7; either TRBD1 or TRBD2 may supply D (6 bases each). The germline V gene encodes CDR1 SGHTA and CDR2 FQGNSA. Between the trimmed V and J ends, which lost 4 bases and 7 bases, there was a span of 17 bases. The CDR3 has 14 residues. CDR3 bases: TGTGCCAGCAGCTGGGACGCAGGAGGGGGAGAGCAGTACTTC. Encoded protein: CASSWDAGGGEQYF. Full variable domain (rest looked up from reference TRBV7-2 and TRBJ2-7): GAGVSQSPSNKVTEKGKDVELRCDPISGHTALYWYRQSLGQGLEFLIYFQGNSAPDKSGLPSDRFSAERTGGSVSTLTIQRTQQEDSAVYLCASSWDAGGGEQYFGPGTRLTVT.

The chain couples TRBV10-2 to TRBJ2-2; 9 bases align to TRBD2. V trimming: 6 bases; J trimming: 5 bases; junction bases outside the gene matches: 4. Germline V gene lookup returns CDR1 WSHSY and CDR2 SAAADI. The CDR3 spans 14 residues. CDR3 sequence: CASRLAGETGELFF. CDR3 coding DNA: TGCGCCAGCAGATTAGCGGGAGAAACCGGGGAGCTGTTTTTT.

The chain recombines TRBV10-3 with TRBJ1-1; 9 positions agree with TRBD1. This CDR3 comprises 13 residues. Germline V lookup: CDR1 ENHRY, CDR2 SYGVKD. V was clipped by 4 bases and J by 4 bases; unmatched bases: 1. Here the CDR3 reads CAISGQGVTEAFF. For the CDR3, the DNA is TGTGCCATCAGTGGACAGGGGGTCACTGAAGCTTTCTTT.

This clonotype was recorded a few times. The chain combines TRBV7-3 with TRBJ2-7; the match to TRBD2 covers 7 bases. CDR3 length: 14 residues. Germline V CDR1 and CDR2: SGHTA, FQGTGA. J gave up 3 bases and V 5 bases, and 7 bases lay outside the gene matches. In DNA form, the CDR3 reads TGTGCCAGCAGCCCCACGCCGGGGGGCTACGAGCAGTACTTC. Protein sequence: CASSPTPGGYEQYF. Full variable domain (remainder filled in from reference TRBV7-3 and TRBJ2-7): GAGVSQTPSNKVTEKGKYVELRCDPISGHTALYWYRQSLGQGPEFLIYFQGTGAADDSGLPNDRFFAVRPEGSVSTLKIQRTERGDSAVYLCASSPTPGGYEQYFGPGTRLTVT.

This clonotype was found many times. The rearrangement joins TRBV11-2 to TRBJ2-1, with TRBD1 as a possible D gene (6 bases). Germline assignment: CDR1 SGHAT and CDR2 FQNNGV. The V end lost 4 bases, the J end lost 3 bases, and 13 bases lay between the germline ends. The CDR3 sequence is 15 residues long. The CDR3 DNA reads TGTGCCAGCAGCTCATCAGGGGCCGGCTACAATGAGCAGTTCTTC. Translation gives CASSSSGAGYNEQFF.

This clonotype occurred many times. The chain recombines TRBV18 with TRBJ1-1; no reliable D call. V was clipped by 2 bases and J by 0 bases, with 7 bases between them. Germline CDR1 and CDR2: KGHSH and LQKENI. The CDR3 runs to 14 residues. The CDR3 bases are TGTGCCAGCTCACCATCCGGAGTGAACACTGAAGCTTTCTTT. Its protein product is CASSPSGVNTEAFF.

This clonotype came up a few times. This sequence joins TRBV18 and TRBJ1-2; D unresolved. The CDR3 has 13 amino acids. Looked up from germline, CDR1 is KGHSH and CDR2 is LQKENI. Trimming removed 2 bases from V and 7 bases from J, with 11 bases in between. The CDR3 coding sequence is TGTGCCAGCTCACCAGGGCAGGAGGGTGGCTACACCTTC. Protein product: CASSPGQEGGYTF.

The rearrangement joins TRBV9 to TRBJ2-1; possible D gene TRBD2, 6 bases. V was cut by 0 bases and J by 3 bases, with 16 bases left in between. Germline V gene data show CDR1 as SGDLS and CDR2 as YYNGEE. The CDR3 totals 17 residues. The CDR3 protein is CASSVGRWTNYYNEQFF. The CDR3 DNA sequence: TGTGCCAGCAGCGTAGGTAGGTGGACTAACTACTACAATGAGCAGTTCTTC.

The V call is TRBV5-1, the J call TRBJ1-6; 8 nucleotides line up with TRBD1. The CDR3 has 15 amino acids. The V gene's germline CDR1 is SGHRS and CDR2 YFSETQ. V dropped 0 bases and J dropped 9; count of bases not matched to a gene: 5. CDR3 nucleotides: TGCGCCAGCAGCTTGGCTGACAGGGGAATTTCACCCCTCCACTTT. It codes for CASSLADRGISPLHF.

The chain combines TRBV30 with TRBJ2-7; TRBD2 agrees at 7 bases. Germline CDR1 and CDR2: GTSNPN and SVGIG (reference sequence). V lost 0 bases and J lost 5; bases outside the gene matches: 7. This CDR3 spans 14 amino acids. The CDR3 reads CAWSVGSGFDEQYF. In DNA form, the CDR3 reads TGTGCCTGGAGTGTGGGTAGCGGGTTCGACGAGCAGTACTTC.

V is TRBV3-2 and J is TRBJ2-7; the table's D gene call, TRBD2, was not cross checked with the DNA. TRBV3-2 is labeled a pseudogene. The CDR3 runs to 13 residues. The CDR3 region is CAISLAGVYEQYF. The DNA for the CDR3 is TGTGCCATCAGTCTAGCGGGAGTTTACGAGCAGTACTTC.

This clonotype showed up just a few times. This chain uses TRBV20-1 with TRBJ2-3; D perhaps matches TRBD1 (5 bases). The germline V gene has CDR1 DFQATT and CDR2 SNEGSKA (reference sequence). Trimming took 3 bases from V and 6 from J, leaving 16 bases between them. This CDR3 region has 14 residues. CDR3 bases: TGCAGTGCTAGTGACCAGGGCAGTGCTGATACGCAGTATTTT. This sequence encodes CSASDQGSADTQYF.